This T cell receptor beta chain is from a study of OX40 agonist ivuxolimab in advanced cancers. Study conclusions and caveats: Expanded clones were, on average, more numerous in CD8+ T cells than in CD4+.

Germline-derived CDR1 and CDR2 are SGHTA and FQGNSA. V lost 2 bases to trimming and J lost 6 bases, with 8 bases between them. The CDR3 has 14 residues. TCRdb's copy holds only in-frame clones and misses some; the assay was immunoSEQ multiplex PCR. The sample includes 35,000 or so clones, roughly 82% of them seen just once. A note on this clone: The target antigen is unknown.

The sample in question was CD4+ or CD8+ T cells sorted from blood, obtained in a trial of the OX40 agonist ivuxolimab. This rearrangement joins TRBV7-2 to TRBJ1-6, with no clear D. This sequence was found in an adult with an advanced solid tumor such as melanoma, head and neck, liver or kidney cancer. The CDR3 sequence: CASSLSLGNSPLHF. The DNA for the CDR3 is TGTGCCAGCAGCTTATCCCTCGGTAATTCACCCCTCCACTTT.